One and the same sample provided the 10 T cell receptor beta chains below, sequenced in a study of PD-1 blockade in classical Hodgkin lymphoma. Profiled with immunoSEQ multiplex PCR; TCRdb holds only in-frame clones, not every one. The sample holds about 34,000 clones; 76% are singletons and the top ten take 16%. With no exception, relapse followed autologous stem cell transplantation in all patients, and brentuximab vedotin exposure varied. The sample in question was peripheral blood mononuclear cells (PBMCs), obtained before the second cycle of nivolumab. Receptor source: a human donor with classical Hodgkin lymphoma.

In its sample, this clone was seen once. This chain uses TRBV5-1 with TRBJ1-6; no firm D call. The CDR3 has 13 amino acids. The germline V gene encodes CDR1 SGHRS and CDR2 YFSETQ. V shed 0 bases and J shed 13 bases, with 11 bases lying between them. In DNA, the CDR3 is TGCGCCAGCAGCTTGGGTTCTATTAGCCCCCTCCACTTT. This sequence encodes CASSLGSISPLHF.

This chain connects TRBV15 to TRBJ1-2; a weak D match, TRBD1 (6 bases). The CDR3 totals 14 residues. The V gene's germline CDR1 is LNHNV and CDR2 YYDKDF (reference sequence). Trimming removed 8 bases from V and 1 base from J, with 14 bases in between. The CDR3 DNA is TGTGCCACCCGGGGGGGCGGCGATAACTATGGCTACACCTTC. Translating gives CATRGGGDNYGYTF.

The CDR3 DNA is TGTGCCAGCAGCTTGGGGCAGGAAGCCCTTAATGAGCAGTTCTTC. Translation gives CASSLGQEALNEQFF. The chain employs TRBV7-8 and TRBJ2-1, with D possibly being TRBD1 (5 bases). Germline V CDR1 and CDR2: SGHVS, FQNEAQ. CDR3 length equals 15 residues. V lost 3 bases to trimming and J lost 7 bases, with 16 bases between them.

This clone has just one count. The chain combines TRBV16 with TRBJ2-5, with D unresolved. V lost 2 bases to trimming and J lost 3 bases, with 13 bases between them. CDR1 KGHSY and CDR2 FQNENV come from the germline V gene. This CDR3 region has 15 residues. CDR3 sequence reads: CASSQPGYREETQYF. CDR3 nucleotides: TGTGCCAGCAGCCAACCCGGGTACAGAGAAGAGACCCAGTACTTC.

The chain employs TRBV5-1 and TRBJ1-4; TRBD1 matches at 9 bases. CDR1 SGHRS and CDR2 YFSETQ come from the germline V gene. The CDR3 runs 15 residues. V was clipped by 3 bases and J by 4 bases; unmatched bases: 4. Written as DNA, the CDR3 is TGCGCCAGCAGCTCGACGGGACAGGGTAATGAAAAACTGTTTTTT. This codes for CASSSTGQGNEKLFF.

This clone appeared once. V and J are TRBV5-1 and TRBJ2-5; 8 bases are a match to TRBD2. CDR3 length: 15 amino acids. The V segment lost 0 bases and the J segment 5 bases; nucleotides outside the gene matches: 6. Per the germline V gene, CDR1 is SGHRS and CDR2 is YFSETQ. The CDR3: CASSLARGGVETQYF. CDR3 nucleotides: TGCGCCAGCAGCTTGGCCCGGGGGGGCGTGGAGACCCAGTACTTC.

This clone was seen once. The chain is built from TRBV20-1 and TRBJ2-7, with no clear D. The CDR3 is made up of 11 amino acids. Germline V gene lookup returns CDR1 DFQATT and CDR2 SNEGSKA (reference sequence). Trimming pared 4 bases from V and 0 bases from J, leaving 4 bases between. CDR3 in DNA: TGCAGTGCTACGGGCTCCTACGAGCAGTACTTC. Translating it yields CSATGSYEQYF.

The CDR3 DNA reads as TGTGCCAGCAGCCGAACCGCGGGGGGAGAGACCCAGTACTTC. Encoded protein: CASSRTAGGETQYF. The chain carries TRBV5-4 and TRBJ2-5; TRBD2 matches at 8 bases. CDR3 length equals 14 residues. Germline trimming cut 4 bases from V and 4 bases from J; bases unmatched to any gene: 6. The germline CDR1 and CDR2 sequences are SGHNT and YYREEE (reference sequence).

This chain connects TRBV7-9 to TRBJ2-6; no definite D call. From germline, CDR1 is SEHNR and CDR2 FQNEAQ (reference sequence). This CDR3 has 15 residues. Trimming shortened V by 2 bases and J by 2 bases, and 7 bases separated the two germline ends. CDR3 nucleotides: TGTGCCAGCAGCTTATGGGTAACTGGGGCCAACGTCCTGACTTTC. This codes for CASSLWVTGANVLTF.

The rearrangement links TRBV11-3 to TRBJ2-7, with D perhaps TRBD2 (5 bases). The CDR3 is made up of 15 amino acids. Trimming stripped 5 bases from V and 3 bases from J, with 17 bases between. Per the germline V gene, CDR1 is SGHNT and CDR2 is YENEEA. The CDR3 here is CASSPGIGEGYEQYF. CDR3 nucleotide sequence: TGTGCCAGCAGCCCGGGGATTGGGGAAGGCTACGAGCAGTACTTC. Full variable domain (outside the CDR3, taken from reference TRBV11-3 and TRBJ2-7): EAGVVQSPRYKIIEKKQPVAFWCNPISGHNTLYWYLQNLGQGPELLIRYENEEAVDDSQLPKDRFSAERLKGVDSTLKIQPAELGDSAVYLCASSPGIGEGYEQYFGPGTRLTVT.